Sequencing of this TCR beta chain was carried out in a study of cytomegalovirus exposure and HLA in healthy donors. Whereas donors were nominally healthy upon sampling, unrecorded immune exposures were probable. The primer mix had 60 Vbeta and 13 Jbeta primers. Data came from immunoSEQ multiplex PCR; TCRdb stores just in-frame clones and leaves some out. The table records 120,000 to 150,000 clones, roughly 85% of them present only once. CDR3 length equals 14 residues. The germline CDR1 and CDR2 sequences are MNHNY and SVGAGI (reference sequence). Trimming removed 5 bases at V and 3 bases at J, with 10 bases between.

V usage is TRBV6-6 and J usage is TRBJ1-4; D gene unclear. The sequence derives from a woman in her twenties or thirties in good health and CMV-seronegative. The source material was PBMCs. CDR3 protein: CASSPRGPNEKLFF. In nucleotides, the CDR3 is TGTGCCAGCAGTCCCCGAGGGCCTAATGAAAAACTGTTTTTT.